This T cell receptor beta chain was captured by sequencing in a study of shared clonotypes between healthy human individuals. With 0 bases clipped from V and 3 bases from J, the junction kept 3 bases outside the gene matches. CDR1 SGHKS and CDR2 YYEKEE come from the germline V gene (reference sequence). The CDR3 is 16 amino acids. Here immunoSEQ multiplex PCR was the method, and the copy in TCRdb shows in-frame clones only, minus some. This sample has roughly 2 million clones, with roughly 94% found just once. Sequences were obtained from naive CD4+ T cells sorted from blood. This sample's subset: CD45RA+ positively selected. V usage is TRBV5-5 and J usage is TRBJ1-6; 7 nucleotides line up with TRBD1. This TCR derives from a man aged 18 to 29 in good health. Here the CDR3 DNA reads TGTGCCAGCAGCTTGGCAGGGGGTGGCTATAATTCACCCCTCCACTTT. Translated, it gives CASSLAGGGYNSPLHF.